These T cell receptor beta chains were read from a single sample in a study of cytomegalovirus exposure and HLA in healthy donors. Clones were sequenced by immunoSEQ multiplex PCR, and TCRdb holds only the in-frame ones, with some missing. The sample has about 160,000 clones; 65% to 85% are singletons. The sequenced sample was PBMCs. All receptors come from a male donor in good health and CMV-seronegative. Both conserved end residues are trimmed from each CDR3.

CDR3aa,j_gene,v_gene
ASSPLGGNSPLH,TRBJ1-6,TRBV27
ASSLAMQGATEAF,TRBJ1-1,TRBV7-9
ASSQEKGAQPQH,TRBJ1-5,TRBV4-3
ASSLATGLRTDTQY,TRBJ2-3,TRBV5-6
ASSPGQGPNEQF,TRBJ2-1,TRBV10-1
ASALQGNQPQH,TRBJ1-5,TRBV27
ASREFMNTEAF,TRBJ1-1,TRBV2
ASSFSGGFSYNEQF,TRBJ2-1,TRBV5-6
ASSSGRSSGNTIY,TRBJ1-3,TRBV18
ASSPLISPTGELF,TRBJ2-2,TRBV9
ARKTGCPKNIQY,TRBJ2-4,TRBV6-1
ASSLAETQY,TRBJ2-5,TRBV13
ASSQDLGGSSYEQY,TRBJ2-7,TRBV14
ASSVSLAGGYTGELF,TRBJ2-2,TRBV9
ASSLGQGGNTIY,TRBJ1-3,TRBV5-1
ATSEGQGRWEQY,TRBJ2-7,TRBV15
ASQVTAYNEQF,TRBJ2-1,TRBV5-1
ARSFTGSSYNSPLH,TRBJ1-6,TRBV5-3
ASSPMTRGSSYNEQF,TRBJ2-1,TRBV18
ASSSGEYPGELF,TRBJ2-2,TRBV7-8
SVGADKTYEQY,TRBJ2-7,TRBV29-1
ASSTAQSNQPQH,TRBJ1-5,TRBV7-9
ASSIRGIGTGNEKLF,TRBJ1-4,TRBV19
ASNPGLTGELF,TRBJ2-2,TRBV2